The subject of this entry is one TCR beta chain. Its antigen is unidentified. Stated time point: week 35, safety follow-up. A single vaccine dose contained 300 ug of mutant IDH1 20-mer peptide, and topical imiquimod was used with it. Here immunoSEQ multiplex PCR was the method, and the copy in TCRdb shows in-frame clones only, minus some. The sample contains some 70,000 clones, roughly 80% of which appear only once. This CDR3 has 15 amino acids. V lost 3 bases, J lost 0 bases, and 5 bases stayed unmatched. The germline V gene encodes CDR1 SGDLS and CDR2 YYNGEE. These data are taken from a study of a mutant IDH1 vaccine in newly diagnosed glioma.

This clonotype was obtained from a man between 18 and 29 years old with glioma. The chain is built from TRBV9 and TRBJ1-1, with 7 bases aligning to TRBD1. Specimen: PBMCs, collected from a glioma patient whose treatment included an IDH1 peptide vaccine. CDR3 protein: CASSGNRGVNTEAFF. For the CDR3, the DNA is TGTGCCAGCAGCGGAAACAGGGGCGTGAACACTGAAGCTTTCTTT.